The 10 T cell receptor beta chains listed next were all sequenced from one sample in a study of shared clonotypes between healthy human individuals. Using immunoSEQ multiplex PCR, the repertoire was profiled, and TCRdb retains in-frame clones only, with some absent. This sample has under 750,000 clones, with roughly 72% found just once. Sequencing used memory CD4+ T cells sorted from blood. Subset in this sample: CD45RA-negative fraction. Every receptor here comes from a woman aged 25 to 39 in good health.

This clone occurred a few times. The CDR3 sequence: CASSQDRRLAGGLDTQYF. CDR3 nucleotides: TGCGCCAGCAGCCAGGACCGACGACTAGCGGGAGGTCTAGATACGCAGTATTTT. The chain employs TRBV4-1 and TRBJ2-3; TRBD2 matches 13 bases. The germline CDR1 and CDR2 sequences are MGHRA and YSYEKL. J gave up 5 bases and V 3 bases, and 11 bases lay outside the gene matches. CDR3 length: 18 amino acids.

The chain is built from TRBV28 and TRBJ2-7; TRBD1 or TRBD2 may be the D gene (7 bases each). The germline gives CDR1 MDHEN, CDR2 SYDVKM. Trimming cost V 6 bases and J 2 bases, with 17 bases left between them. The CDR3 extends over 15 amino acids. The DNA of the CDR3 is TGTGCCAGCAGCGAGGGGGCAGGGACTACCTACGAGCAGTACTTC. Its protein is CASSEGAGTTYEQYF.

The chain carries TRBV28 and TRBJ1-5; TRBD1 matches at 10 bases. Germline values: CDR1 MDHEN, CDR2 SYDVKM. The ends lost 6 bases at V and 5 bases at J; junction bases unmatched: 10. CDR3 length equals 16 residues. DNA for the CDR3: TGTGCCAGCAGACCGATAGGACAGGGGGGTTATCAGCCCCAGCATTTT. This encodes CASRPIGQGGYQPQHF.

The V call is TRBV6-6, the J call TRBJ2-6; D unresolved. Trimming took off 0 bases at V and 3 bases at J, with 3 bases between the two ends. The CDR3 totals 14 residues. From germline, CDR1 is MNHNY and CDR2 SVGAGI (reference sequence). CDR3 sequence: CASSYSDGANVLTF. CDR3 bases: TGTGCCAGCAGTTACTCGGATGGGGCCAACGTCCTGACTTTC.

This rearrangement joins TRBV11-2 to TRBJ2-7; 10 bases line up with TRBD2. The trim removed 10 bases at V and 4 bases at J, leaving 10 bases unmatched. Germline V CDR1 and CDR2: SGHAT, FQNNGV. This CDR3 is built from 14 residues. The DNA for the CDR3 is TGTGCCACCCAGGCACTAGCGGGAAGGTACGAGCAGTACTTC. This codes for CATQALAGRYEQYF. Filled out from reference TRBV11-2 and TRBJ2-7, the complete variable domain reads EAGVAQSPRYKIIEKRQSVAFWCNPISGHATLYWYQQILGQGPKLLIQFQNNGVVDDSQLPKDRFSAERLKGVDSTLKIQPAKLEDSAVYLCATQALAGRYEQYFGPGTRLTVT.

The chain is built from TRBV2 and TRBJ2-3, with 7 bases that match TRBD2. V dropped 5 bases and J dropped 2; count of bases not matched to a gene: 4. Germline V gene lookup returns CDR1 SNHLY and CDR2 FYNNEI. The CDR3 runs to 14 residues. CDR3 region: CASSPSGFTDTQYF. The CDR3 bases are TGTGCCAGCAGTCCTAGCGGTTTCACAGATACGCAGTATTTT.

In DNA form, the CDR3 reads TGCAGCGGTCTCAGACGAGAAGATGGCTACACCTTC. Protein product: CSGLRREDGYTF. This rearrangement joins TRBV29-1 to TRBJ1-2, with no clear D. Trimming cost V 7 bases and J 6 bases, with 15 bases left between them. The CDR3 spans 12 residues. Germline V CDR1 and CDR2: SQVTM, ANQGSEA. Supplemented by reference TRBV29-1 and TRBJ1-2, the full variable domain reads SAVISQKPSRDICQRGTSLTIQCQVDSQVTMMFWYRQQPGQSLTLIATANQGSEATYESGFVIDKFPISRPNLTFSTLTVSNMSPEDSSIYLCSGLRREDGYTFGSGTRLTVV.

The gene calls are TRBV2 and TRBJ2-5; D is unclear. Trimming stripped 4 bases from V and 2 bases from J, with 14 bases between. Germline V lookup: CDR1 SNHLY, CDR2 FYNNEI. CDR3 size: 15 residues. This CDR3 reads CASSGPLWDQETQYF. The CDR3 bases are TGTGCCAGCAGTGGACCGTTGTGGGATCAAGAGACCCAGTACTTC.

This clone was recorded only once. The rearrangement joins TRBV7-8 to TRBJ1-5, with D possibly TRBD1 on 6 matching bases. CDR1 and CDR2 (germline): SGHVS, FQNEAQ. There are 14 residues in the CDR3. V shed 2 bases and J shed 7 bases, with 12 bases lying between them. CDR3 DNA: TGTGCCAGCAGCTTAACAGGGAGTGAGCAGCCCCAGCATTTT. It specifies CASSLTGSEQPQHF.

The chain uses TRBV2 and TRBJ2-2; D gene unclear. Germline V gives CDR1 SNHLY, CDR2 FYNNEI. The ends were cut back, 6 bases at V and 4 bases at J, with 15 bases in the middle. This CDR3 contains 15 residues. The CDR3 sequence: CASRMEGKRTGELFF. The CDR3 nucleotides read TGTGCCAGCAGGATGGAAGGGAAGCGCACCGGGGAGCTGTTTTTT.